This T cell receptor (beta chain) was sequenced in a study of blood T cell repertoires in COVID-19. Study details: Italy, Spain and the United States were the sources of the convalescent and acute COVID-19 samples. Sample material is recorded as cDNA or gDNA derived from T cells, B-cell-depleted T cells, or PBMCs.

As originally analysed: Amplified reference gene primers provided the basis for estimating nucleated cell counts. The protocol was immunoSEQ multiplex PCR, while the TCRdb copy is restricted to in-frame clones and leaves out a portion. V, J and clone size were drawn from that table, and D and trimming were deduced from the DNA. Of around 250,000 clones in the sample, 86% were seen once. The ends were cut back, 5 bases at V and 0 bases at J, with 17 bases in the middle. This CDR3 is 17 amino acids long. Germline values: CDR1 SGHTA, CDR2 FQGNSA. This TCR was sampled from a man aged 55 to 70 with acute or convalescent COVID-19. This chain links TRBV7-2 with TRBJ1-5; maybe TRBD1 (6 bases). Sample: peripheral blood. The chain's CDR3 is CASSQGTSLYSNQPQHF. The CDR3 nucleotides read TGTGCCAGCAGCCAAGGGACAAGCCTTTATAGCAATCAGCCCCAGCATTTT.